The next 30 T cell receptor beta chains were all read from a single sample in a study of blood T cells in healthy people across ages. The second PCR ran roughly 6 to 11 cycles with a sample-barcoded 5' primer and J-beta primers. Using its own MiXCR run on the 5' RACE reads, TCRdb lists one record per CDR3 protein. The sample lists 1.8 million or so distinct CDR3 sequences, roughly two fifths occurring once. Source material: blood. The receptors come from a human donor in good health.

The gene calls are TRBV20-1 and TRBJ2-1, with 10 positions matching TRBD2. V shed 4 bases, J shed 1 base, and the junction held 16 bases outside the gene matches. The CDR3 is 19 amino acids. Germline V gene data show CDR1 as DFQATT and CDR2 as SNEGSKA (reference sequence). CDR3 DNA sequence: TGCAGTGCTACCTTAGACAGATGGACTAGCGGAATATCCTACAATGAGCAGTTCTTC. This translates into CSATLDRWTSGISYNEQFF.

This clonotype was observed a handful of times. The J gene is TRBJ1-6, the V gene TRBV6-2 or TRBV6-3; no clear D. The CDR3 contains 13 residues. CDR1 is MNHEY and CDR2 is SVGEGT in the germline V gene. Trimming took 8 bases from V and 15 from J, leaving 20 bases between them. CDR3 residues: CASGIWPVEILHF. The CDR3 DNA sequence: TGTGCCAGCGGAATTTGGCCAGTCGAAATCCTCCACTTT.

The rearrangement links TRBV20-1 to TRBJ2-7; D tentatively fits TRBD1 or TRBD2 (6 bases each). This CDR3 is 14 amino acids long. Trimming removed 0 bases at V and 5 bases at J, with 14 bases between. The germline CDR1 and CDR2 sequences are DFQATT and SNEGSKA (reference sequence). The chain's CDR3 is CSARDSGAGDEQYF. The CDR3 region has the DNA TGCAGTGCTAGAGATTCGGGGGCTGGAGACGAGCAGTACTTC.

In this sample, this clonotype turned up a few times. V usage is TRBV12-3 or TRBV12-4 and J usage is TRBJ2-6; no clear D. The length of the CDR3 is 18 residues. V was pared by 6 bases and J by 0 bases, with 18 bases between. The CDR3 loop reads CASSHSLGHFSGANVLTF. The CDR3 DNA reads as TGTGCCAGCAGCCACTCGTTAGGCCATTTCTCTGGGGCCAACGTCCTGACTTTC.

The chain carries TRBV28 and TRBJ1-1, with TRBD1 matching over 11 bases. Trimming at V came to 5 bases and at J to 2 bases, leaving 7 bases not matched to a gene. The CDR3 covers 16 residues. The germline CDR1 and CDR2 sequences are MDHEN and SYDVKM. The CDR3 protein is CASSPWTGGLNTEAFF. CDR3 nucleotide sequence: TGTGCCAGCAGTCCCTGGACAGGGGGCCTTAACACTGAAGCTTTCTTT. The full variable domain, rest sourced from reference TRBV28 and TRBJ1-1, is DVKVTQSSRYLVKRTGEKVFLECVQDMDHENMFWYRQDPGLGLRLIYFSYDVKMKEKGDIPEGYSVSREKKERFSLILESASTNQTSMYLCASSPWTGGLNTEAFFGQGTRLTVV.

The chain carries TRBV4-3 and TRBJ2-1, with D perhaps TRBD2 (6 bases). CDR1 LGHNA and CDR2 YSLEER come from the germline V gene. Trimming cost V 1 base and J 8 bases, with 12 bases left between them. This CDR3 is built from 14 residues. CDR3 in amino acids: CASSQGEASDEQFF. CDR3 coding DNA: TGCGCCAGCAGCCAAGGGGAAGCTAGCGATGAGCAGTTCTTC.

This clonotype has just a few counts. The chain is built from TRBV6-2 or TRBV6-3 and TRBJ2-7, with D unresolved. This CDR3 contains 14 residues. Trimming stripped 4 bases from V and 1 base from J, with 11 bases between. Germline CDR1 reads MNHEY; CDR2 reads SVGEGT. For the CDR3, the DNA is TGTGCCAGCAGTTGCAGTGTGAGTTCCTACGAGCAGTACTTC. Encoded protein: CASSCSVSSYEQYF.

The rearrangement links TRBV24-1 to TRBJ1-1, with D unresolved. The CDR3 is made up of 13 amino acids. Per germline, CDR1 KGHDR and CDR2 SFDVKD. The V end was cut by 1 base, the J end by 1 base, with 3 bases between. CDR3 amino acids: CATSDFPNTEAFF. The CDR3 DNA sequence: TGTGCCACCAGTGATTTTCCGAACACTGAAGCTTTCTTT.

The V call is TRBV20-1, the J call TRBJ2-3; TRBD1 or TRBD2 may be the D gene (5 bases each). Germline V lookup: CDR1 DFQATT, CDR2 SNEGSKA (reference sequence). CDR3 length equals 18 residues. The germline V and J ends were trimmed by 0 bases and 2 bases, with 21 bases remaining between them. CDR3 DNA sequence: TGCAGTGCTAGAGAACACAACCGCGGCTCCGGGGCCACAGATACGCAGTATTTT. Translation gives CSAREHNRGSGATDTQYF.

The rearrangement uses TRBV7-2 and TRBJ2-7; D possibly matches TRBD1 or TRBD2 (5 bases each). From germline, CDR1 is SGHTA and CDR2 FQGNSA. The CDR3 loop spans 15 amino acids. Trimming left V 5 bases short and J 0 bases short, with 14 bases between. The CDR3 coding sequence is TGTGCCAGCAGCGGGGGAACGCAGGTCTCCTACGAGCAGTACTTC. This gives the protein CASSGGTQVSYEQYF.

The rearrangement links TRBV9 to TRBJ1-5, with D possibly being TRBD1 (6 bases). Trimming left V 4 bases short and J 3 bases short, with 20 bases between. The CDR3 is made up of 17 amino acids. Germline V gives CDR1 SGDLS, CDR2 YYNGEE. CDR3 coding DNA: TGTGCCAGCAGCCAGGGGTCCGGGACGGGCTACAATCAGCCCCAGCATTTT. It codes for CASSQGSGTGYNQPQHF.

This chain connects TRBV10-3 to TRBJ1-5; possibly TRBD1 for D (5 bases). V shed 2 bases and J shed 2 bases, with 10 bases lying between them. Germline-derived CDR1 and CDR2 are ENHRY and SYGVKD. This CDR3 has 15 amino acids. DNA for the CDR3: TGTGCCATCAGTGAGGAGTGGGACGGCAATCAGCCCCAGCATTTT. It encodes CAISEEWDGNQPQHF.

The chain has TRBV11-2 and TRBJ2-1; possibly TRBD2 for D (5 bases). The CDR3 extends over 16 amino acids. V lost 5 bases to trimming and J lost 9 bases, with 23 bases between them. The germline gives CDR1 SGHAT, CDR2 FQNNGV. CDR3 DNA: TGTGCCAGCAGCGGGCGAAACCTGGCGAGGGAACCTGAGCAGTTCTTC. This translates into CASSGRNLAREPEQFF.

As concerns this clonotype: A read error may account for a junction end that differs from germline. The CDR3 is CASSRTNNQPQHF. The CDR3 nucleotides are TGCGCCAGCAGTAGGACAAATAATCAGCCCCAGCATTTT. J is TRBJ1-5 and V is TRBV28; D is perhaps TRBD1 (5 bases). There are 13 residues in the CDR3. Germline CDR1 reads MDHEN; CDR2 reads SYDVKM.

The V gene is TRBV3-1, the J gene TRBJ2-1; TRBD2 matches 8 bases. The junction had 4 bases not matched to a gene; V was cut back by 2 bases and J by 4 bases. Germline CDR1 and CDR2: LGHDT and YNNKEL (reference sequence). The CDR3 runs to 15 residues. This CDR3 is CASSQPTSGYNEQFF. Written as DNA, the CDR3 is TGTGCCAGCAGCCAACCTACTAGCGGTTACAATGAGCAGTTCTTC.

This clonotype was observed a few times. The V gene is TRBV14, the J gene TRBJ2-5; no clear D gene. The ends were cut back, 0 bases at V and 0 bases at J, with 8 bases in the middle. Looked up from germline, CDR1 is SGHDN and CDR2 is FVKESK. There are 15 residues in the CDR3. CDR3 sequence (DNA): TGTGCCAGCAGCCAAGATGACGAGAACCAAGAGACCCAGTACTTC. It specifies CASSQDDENQETQYF.

The CDR3 is CASSLALQGETQYF. As DNA, the CDR3 is TGTGCCAGCAGCTTAGCGCTACAGGGGGAGACCCAGTACTTC. The chain recombines TRBV7-6 with TRBJ2-7, with 7 bases fitting TRBD1. The J call may be faulty, since TRBJ2-5 better matches the DNA end. CDR3 size: 14 residues. The germline V gene encodes CDR1 SGHVS and CDR2 FNYEAQ.

CDR3 protein: CASRSSRGATYEQYF. The CDR3 region has the DNA TGTGCCAGCAGAAGTTCGAGGGGGGCAACCTACGAGCAGTACTTC. This chain connects TRBV6-5 to TRBJ2-7; the D gene could be TRBD1 or TRBD2 (6 bases each). CDR1 and CDR2 from the germline V gene are MNHEY and SVGAGI. V lost 6 bases, J lost 2 bases, and 17 bases lay in between. This CDR3 comprises 15 residues.

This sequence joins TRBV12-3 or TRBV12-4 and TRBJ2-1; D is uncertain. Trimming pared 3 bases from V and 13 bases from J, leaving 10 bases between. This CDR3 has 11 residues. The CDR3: CASSLVETQFF. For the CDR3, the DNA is TGTGCCAGCAGTTTGGTGGAGACCCAGTTCTTC.

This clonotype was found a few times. This CDR3 reads CASTVLWDRVQETQYF. As DNA, the CDR3 is TGTGCCAGCACCGTTCTCTGGGACAGAGTTCAAGAGACCCAGTACTTC. The rearrangement links TRBV7-9 to TRBJ2-5; 7 positions agree with TRBD1. Germline CDR1 is SEHNR and CDR2 is FQNEAQ (reference sequence). Trimming cost V 7 bases and J 2 bases; bases outside gene matches: 13. CDR3 length equals 16 residues.

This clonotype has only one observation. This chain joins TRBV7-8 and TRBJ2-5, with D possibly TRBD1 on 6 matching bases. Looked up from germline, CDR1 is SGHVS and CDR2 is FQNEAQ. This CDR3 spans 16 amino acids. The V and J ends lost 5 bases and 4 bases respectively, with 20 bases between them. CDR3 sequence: CASSIPGTSLGETQYF. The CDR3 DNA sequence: TGTGCCAGCAGCATCCCCGGGACATCCCTTGGAGAGACCCAGTACTTC.

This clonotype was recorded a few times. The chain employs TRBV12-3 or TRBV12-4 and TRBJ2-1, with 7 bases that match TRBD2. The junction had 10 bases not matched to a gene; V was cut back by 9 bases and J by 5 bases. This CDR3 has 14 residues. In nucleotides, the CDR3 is TGTGCCAGTGGGCGGGGGAAGTTTCACAATGAGCAGTTCTTC. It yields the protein CASGRGKFHNEQFF.

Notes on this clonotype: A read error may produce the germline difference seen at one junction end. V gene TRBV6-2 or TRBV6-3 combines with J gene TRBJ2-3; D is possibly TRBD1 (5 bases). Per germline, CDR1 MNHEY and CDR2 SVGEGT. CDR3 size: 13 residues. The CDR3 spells CASSRLDTATQYF. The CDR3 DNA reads TGTGCCAGCAGCCGATTGGACACAGCTACGCAGTATTTT.

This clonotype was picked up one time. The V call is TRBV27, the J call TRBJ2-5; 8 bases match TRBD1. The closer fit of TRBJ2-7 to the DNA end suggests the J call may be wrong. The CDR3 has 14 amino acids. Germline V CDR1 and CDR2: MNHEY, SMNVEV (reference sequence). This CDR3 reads CASSFAGGFYEQYF. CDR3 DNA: TGTGCCAGCAGTTTTGCAGGGGGCTTCTACGAGCAGTACTTC.

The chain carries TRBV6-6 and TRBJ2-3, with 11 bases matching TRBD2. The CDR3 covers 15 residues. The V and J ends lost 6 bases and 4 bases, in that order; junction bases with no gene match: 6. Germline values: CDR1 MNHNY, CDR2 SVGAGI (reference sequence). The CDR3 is CASRSSGGPPDTQYF. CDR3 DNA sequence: TGTGCCAGCAGATCTAGCGGGGGGCCGCCAGATACGCAGTATTTT.

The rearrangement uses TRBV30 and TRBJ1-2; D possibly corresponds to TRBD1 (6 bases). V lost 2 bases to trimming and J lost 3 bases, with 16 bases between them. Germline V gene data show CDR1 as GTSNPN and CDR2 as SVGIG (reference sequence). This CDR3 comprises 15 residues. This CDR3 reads CAWSPPGGGDYGYTF. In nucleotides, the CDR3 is TGTGCCTGGAGTCCCCCGGGAGGGGGGGACTATGGCTACACCTTC.

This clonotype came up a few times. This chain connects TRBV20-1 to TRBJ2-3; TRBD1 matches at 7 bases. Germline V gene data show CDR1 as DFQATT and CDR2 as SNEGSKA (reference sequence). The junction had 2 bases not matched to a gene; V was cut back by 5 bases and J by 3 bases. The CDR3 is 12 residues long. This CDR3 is CSAHRGTDTQYF. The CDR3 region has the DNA TGCAGTGCTCACAGGGGAACAGATACGCAGTATTTT.

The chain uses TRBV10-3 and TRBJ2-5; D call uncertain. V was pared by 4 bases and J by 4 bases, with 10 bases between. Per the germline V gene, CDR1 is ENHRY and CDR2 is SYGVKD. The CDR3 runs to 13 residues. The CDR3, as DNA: TGTGCCATCAGTGGGAGTGATGGAGAGACCCAGTACTTC. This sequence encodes CAISGSDGETQYF.

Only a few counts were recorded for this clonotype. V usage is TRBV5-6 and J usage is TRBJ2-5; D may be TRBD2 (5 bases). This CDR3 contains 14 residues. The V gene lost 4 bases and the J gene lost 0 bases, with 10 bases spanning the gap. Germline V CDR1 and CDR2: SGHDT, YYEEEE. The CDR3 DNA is TGTGCCAGCAGCCATGGACTGTACCAAGAGACCCAGTACTTC. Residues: CASSHGLYQETQYF.

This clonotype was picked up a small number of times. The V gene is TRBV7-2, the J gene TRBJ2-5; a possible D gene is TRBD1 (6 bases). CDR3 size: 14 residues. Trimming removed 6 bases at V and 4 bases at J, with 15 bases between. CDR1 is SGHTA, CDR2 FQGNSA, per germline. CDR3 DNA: TGTGCCAGCAGTACAGGGTTTATGGTAGAGACCCAGTACTTC. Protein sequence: CASSTGFMVETQYF.